The source of this T cell receptor beta chain is a study of cytomegalovirus exposure and HLA in healthy donors (TCRdb year 2017). For the wider study: According to an earlier analysis of 450 to 650 of the donors, some 170 million T cells yielded over 100 million unique TCR beta sequences and about 300 Gb of sequence data. Roughly 320 gigabases of sequencing data and 75 million to 85 million unique TCR sequences made up an early release that covered approximately 700 HLA-typed donors. Of the roughly 420 genotyped donors, roughly 80% were placed in the genetic ancestry cluster associated with self-reported Caucasian donors. The study aimed to test whether cataloging public T cell receptors could reveal signatures of past pathogen exposure. The T cell repertoires of around 670 subjects were profiled by immunosequencing and related to cytomegalovirus serostatus. Besides the first cohort of under 700 subjects, a separate validation cohort made up of around 120 different subjects was used. The study combined high-throughput TCR immunosequencing, statistical association of individual TCRs with disease status, and machine learning to predict cytomegalovirus infection status. A later analysis re-examined previously published TCR beta repertoires from about 700 donors and added high-resolution HLA genotyping to investigate patterns of TCR occurrence. In the later analysis, no new phenotypic data were used to find candidate immune exposures; instead, reliance was placed on TCR beta sequences and their occurrence across donors. An earlier analysis of about 600 of the donors used high-throughput TCR beta sequencing to judge whether each TCR beta V gene segment behaved as functional or pseudogenic. Donor age, sex, ethnicity and CMV serostatus were collected together with the repertoire data. Genome-wide SNP genotypes for about three fifths of the 666 donors were used in a later genetic analysis, which treated that subset as a discovery cohort. All discovery cohort repertoires had been generated using a single sequencing platform. Both class I and class II loci were covered by HLA typing, at four-digit resolution. Typing coverage varied by locus: roughly 629-640 donors for A, B, C, DRB1 and DQB1; under 550 for DQA1; over 600 for DPA1; 400 to 480 for DPB1. Five DR-DQ haplotypes were treated as single units for association and clustering because of strong linkage in the cohort. Among around 400 genotyped donors of the cohort, an average of about 240,000 unique TCR beta nucleotide sequences was sequenced per donor, of which about 19% were non-productive. Overall study results and their limits: A total of about 180 TCR beta chains were listed by the study as associated with cytomegalovirus. Some IMGT-functional V segments, including TRBV6-2 and TRBV6-3, could not be told apart with the 87-base-pair reads, so those segments were excluded. A few of the identified cytomegalovirus-associated TCR beta chains were confirmed in vitro to be specific for cytomegalovirus antigens. V-gene and J-gene trimming of TCR beta chains was associated with a missense DCLRE1C variant in a later genetic analysis, and the association was replicated in an independent cohort. Presence/absence analyses assumed roughly uniform sequencing depth across donors, an assumption that may not hold. Linkage disequilibrium might explain the correlated functional status among segregating V segments, but an unknown experimental factor could not be excluded. A group of highly shared sequence variants was considered likely to be a technical artifact of the sequencing pipeline. Specific HLA alleles were associated with 16,951 TCR beta sequences at a false discovery rate of 0.05 in a later analysis. According to a later genetic analysis, donors in an Asian-associated ancestry cluster had fewer N-insertions in productive TCRs than the approximately 630-donor mean. The authors suggested that the approach could potentially be generalized to other disease states and immunological phenotypes. A later analysis found that TCR association rates varied across HLA loci, with DRB1 alleles showing the most associated TCRs and HLA-C alleles the fewest. The only immune exposure information available for the cohort was CMV serostatus. This cohort had only TCR beta chains sequenced, and the lack of alpha or paired-chain data limited which features could be detected. While some public TCRs were present in many individuals, most TCR sequences turned up only very rarely across donors. HLA typing was unavailable for some donors at each locus, so association tests used only the typed subset. Assigning TCR associations to individual alleles was difficult when HLA alleles, especially DR and DQ, strongly co-occurred. A further reported finding was that TCR beta sequences accurately predicted the HLA-A and HLA-B alleles for most subjects in the first cohort. Because counts were too low, about 15 rarely observed V segments, including chromosome 9 orphons, were left out of the earlier analysis of roughly 600 of the donors. In a later analysis, most CMV-associated TCR beta chains were found to appear HLA-restricted, with HLA associations seemingly driven largely by CMV exposure. In a later analysis, HLA-associated TCR beta chains showed more clonal expansion and lower generation probabilities than non-associated chains that were equally common. In an earlier analysis of approximately 590 of the donors, most TCR beta V segments appeared in productive rearrangements about 90% or about 30% of the time, broadly matching IMGT annotations. A later analysis reported that several top co-occurrence clusters appeared linked to parvovirus B19, influenza, CMV and Epstein-Barr virus. The classifier was reported to diagnose cytomegalovirus status with high specificity and sensitivity in both the original and validation cohorts.

The cohort consisted of some 730 healthy bone marrow donors. All cohort members were sampled while nominally healthy, although unrecorded immune exposures were likely present. The donor tested CMV seronegative and was one of the 352 seronegative cohort members. Every donor gave a peripheral blood sample, and the peripheral blood mononuclear cells from that sample were used for TCR beta sequencing. The Qiagen DNeasy Blood Extraction Kit was used to extract genomic DNA from the blood cell samples. Between the V and J ends, shortened by 1 base and 7 bases respectively, the junction contains 17 bases. Per the germline V gene, MGHRA is the CDR1 and YSYEKL is the CDR2. The cysteine opens and the phenylalanine closes a CDR3 of 15 amino acids. CDR3 DNA is the only sequence kept; it has 45 bases, read in frame from the first base. Notes on this clone: No cognate antigen has been identified for it. The input lacks base qualities; no much larger clone sits a single base away.

The library was made by the immunoSEQ multiplex PCR assay. For the multiplex PCR, a mixture combining 60 forward primers for TCR Vbeta segments and 13 reverse primers for TCR Jbeta segments was used. Amplification of the CDR3 region of rearranged TCR beta genes was performed with a multiplex PCR assay on genomic DNA. The amplified TCR beta libraries were sequenced on the Illumina HiSeq System as 87-base-pair reads. In the authors' own workflow: In a later analysis, tens of millions of unique TCR beta chains were counted across the 650 to 750 repertoires, and approximately 9.9 million of these chains were shared by at least two donors. A nearest-neighbor algorithm error-corrected the raw reads and collapsed the reads into unique sequences, merging closely related sequences to remove PCR and sequencing errors. To assign V, D and J gene segments, CDR3 sequences were aligned to IMGT reference sequences. For a sequence to be retained, a match of at least six nucleotides was required to both a V gene segment and a J gene segment. A rearrangement was called productive if the CDR3 had no stop codons and remained in frame with V and J, and every other rearrangement was called non-productive. CDR3 was defined by IMGT convention, running from the second conserved V-encoded cysteine to the conserved J-encoded phenylalanine. In an earlier analysis of roughly 610 of the donors, sequences lacking an unambiguous match to a single V gene segment were excluded. In an earlier analysis of some 590 of the donors, V segments were called functional above 56.7% productive rearrangements and were called segregating when the between-donor standard deviation exceeded 5%. A statistical classification framework was built to diagnose cytomegalovirus status from the catalog of TCR beta chain sequences. In a later analysis, V and J genes were assigned by comparing TCR nucleotide sequences against IMGT/GENE-DB human TR gene sequences. In a later analysis, CDR3 sequences and most-parsimonious VDJ recombination scenarios were assigned using the TCRdist pipeline. In a later analysis, each TCR beta chain was defined by its CDR3 amino acid sequence together with its V-gene family, and reads lacking a unique V-gene family were excluded. A later analysis removed 592 highly shared, low-generation-probability nucleotide sequences to deal with suspected cross-contamination and a sequencing artifact. In a later analysis, a clonal expansion index was calculated for each public chain from normalized within-repertoire ranks of inferred template counts. A later analysis computed generation probabilities with a VDJ recombination model fitted to out-of-frame rearrangements, and checked the results against IGoR. Hypergeometric tests were used in a later analysis to score TCR-TCR, TCR-HLA and TCR-CMV co-occurrence, with a repertoire-size bias correction applied to the TCR pairs. False discovery rates were estimated in a later analysis by permuting HLA or CMV assignments 20 times. In a later analysis, co-occurring TCRs were grouped using DBSCAN, and TCRdist sequence similarity was added for clustering within HLA-allele-positive subsets. Repertoires with fewer than 30,000 or more than 120,000 public chains, plus five repertoires with anomalous nucleotide sharing, were excluded from co-occurrence clustering. Not all clones reach the TCRdb copy of this immuneACCESS table, which keeps in-frame sequences only. Checked studies attribute under half of the gap to unresolved V genes and leave the rest unexplained. That table gives V, J and clone size, and the DNA gave D and trimming. This sample comprises under 150,000 clones, roughly 80% of them detected only once. The top ten clones comprise 3% to 4% of the sample.

The chain is made from TRBV4-1 and TRBJ2-7; the best D guess is TRBD2, with 5 bases matching. Material: PBMCs. This TCR was recovered from a woman in her 40s in good health and CMV-seronegative. The nucleotide sequence reads TGCGCCAGCAGCCAAGGTGAGGGAGTAGGTAGAGAGCAGTACTTC. Its product reads: CASSQGEGVGREQYF.